Given below is one T cell receptor beta chain in context. The V and J ends lost 0 bases and 2 bases, in that order; junction bases with no gene match: 12. Germline V gene sequence: CDR1 LNHNV, CDR2 YYDKDF (reference sequence). This CDR3 contains 19 residues. Methods used by the authors: By means of reference gene primer amplification, nucleated cell counts were estimated. The data were produced by immunoSEQ multiplex PCR, yet TCRdb's version contains in-frame clones alone and is incomplete. The V and J calls and the clone size are those of that table, but D and trimming were determined from the DNA. This table holds some 50,000 clones, about 85% found once. The data derive from a study of blood T cell repertoires in COVID-19. The wider study: Nucleic acid was either cDNA or gDNA, and it came from T cells, B-cell-depleted T cells, or PBMCs.

The rearrangement uses TRBV15 and TRBJ2-4, with TRBD2 matching over 8 bases. The receptor comes from a man between 50 and 59 years old with acute or convalescent COVID-19. Material for sequencing was peripheral blood. The CDR3 sequence is CATSRDLQGSGKSKNIQYF. Here the CDR3 DNA reads TGTGCCACCAGCAGAGATCTCCAGGGTAGCGGGAAGTCCAAAAACATTCAGTACTTC.